This T cell receptor (beta chain) was recorded in a study of T cell responses to AZD1222 COVID-19 vaccine. Overall study findings and caveats: Only five or six AZD1222 recipients were seropositive at baseline. The sample set comprised mostly white British donors with more females, and clonal diversity was possibly underestimated. Researchers took repertoire samples only after the peak T cell response had come. Across the whole spike, CD4 TCRs peaked at regions 160-218 and 743-854.

The CDR3 sequence is 15 residues long. Trimming pared 4 bases from V and 0 bases from J, leaving 12 bases between. Germline V CDR1 and CDR2: SGHDN, FVKESK. About this clone itself: Its antigen is unidentified.

The method was immunoSEQ multiplex PCR; TCRdb's version includes in-frame clones alone and lacks a portion of them. The sample contains about 37,000 clones, about nine tenths of which appear only once. The specimen was peripheral blood, collected 28 days after the second AZD1222 dose. This chain connects TRBV14 to TRBJ1-2, with D perhaps matching TRBD1 (5 bases). The clonotype originates from an adult who received the AZD1222 COVID-19 vaccine. The CDR3 DNA reads as TGTGCCAGCAGCCCAGGACACTTAGCTAACTATGGCTACACCTTC. Its protein is CASSPGHLANYGYTF.